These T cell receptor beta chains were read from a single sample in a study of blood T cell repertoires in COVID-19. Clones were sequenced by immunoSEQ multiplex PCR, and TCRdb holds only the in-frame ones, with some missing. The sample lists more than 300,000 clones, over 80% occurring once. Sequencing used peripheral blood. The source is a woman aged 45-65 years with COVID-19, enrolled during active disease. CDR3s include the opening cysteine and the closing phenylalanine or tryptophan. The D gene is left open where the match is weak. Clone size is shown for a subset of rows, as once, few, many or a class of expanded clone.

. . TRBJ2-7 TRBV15 TGTGCCACCAGCAGAGGGGGAGCAGCCTCCTACGAGCAGTACTTC CATSRGGAASYEQYF
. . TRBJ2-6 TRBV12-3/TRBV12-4 TGTGCCAGCAGTTTCCTAGGGGCCAACGTCCTGACTTTC CASSFLGANVLTF
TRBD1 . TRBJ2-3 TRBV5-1 TGCGCCAGCAGCCCAACATCAGACAGGGCAGGGGATACGCAGTATTTT CASSPTSDRAGDTQYF
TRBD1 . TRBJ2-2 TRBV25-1 TGTGCCAGCACAAAGGGACAGACGAACACCGGGGAGCTGTTTTTT CASTKGQTNTGELFF
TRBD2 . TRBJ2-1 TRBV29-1 TGCAGCGCCAGGACTAGCGGGAGCAATTCCTACAATGAGCAGTTCTTC CSARTSGSNSYNEQFF
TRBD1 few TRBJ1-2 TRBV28 TGTGCCAGCAGTTTACCCGGACAGGGGGGTTATGGCTACACCTTC CASSLPGQGGYGYTF
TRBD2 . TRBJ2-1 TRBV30 TGTGCCTGGAGTGTAGCGGGAGGGATCTATGAGCAGTTCTTC CAWSVAGGIYEQFF
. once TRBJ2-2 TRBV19 TGTGCCAGTAGTCCCCCGGGGGCGAACACCGGGGAGCTGTTTTTT CASSPPGANTGELFF
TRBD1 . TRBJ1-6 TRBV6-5 TGTGCCAGCCGGACAGGGAGCTCCTATAATTCACCCCTCCACTTT CASRTGSSYNSPLHF
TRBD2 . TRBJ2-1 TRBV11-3 TGTGCCAGCAGCTTGGTGAATAGCGGGGAAGTCTACAATGAGCAGTTCTTC CASSLVNSGEVYNEQFF
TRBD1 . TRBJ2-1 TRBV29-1 TGCAGCGTAGACCGGGACAGGGTCTACAATGAGCAGTTCTTC CSVDRDRVYNEQFF
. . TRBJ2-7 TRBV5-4 TGTGCCAGCAGTTTGCCTACAGGGAACGAGCAGTACTTC CASSLPTGNEQYF
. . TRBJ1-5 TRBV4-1 TGCGCCAGCAGCCAAGGGTCGGGAGGTCAGCCCCAGCATTTT CASSQGSGGQPQHF
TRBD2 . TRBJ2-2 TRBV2 TGTGCCAGCAGTGGTATTAGCGGGAGTGGCGGGGAGCTGTTTTTT CASSGISGSGGELFF
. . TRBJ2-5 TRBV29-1 TGCAGCGCTAAACAGGGTGGACAAGAGACCCAGTACTTC CSAKQGGQETQYF
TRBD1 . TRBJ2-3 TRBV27 TGTGCCAGCACCTCGACAGGGATTCGCCCAGATACGCAGTATTTT CASTSTGIRPDTQYF
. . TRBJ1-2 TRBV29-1 TGCAGCGTTGAAAAACCGGGAGGCTACACCTTC CSVEKPGGYTF
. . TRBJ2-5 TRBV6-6 TGTGCCAGCAGTATAACGGGAGGAGGGGGGACCCAGTACTTC CASSITGGGGTQYF
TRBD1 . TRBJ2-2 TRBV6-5 TGTGCCAGCAGCGCTTCCGACAGGGTCGCCGGGGAGCTGTTTTTT CASSASDRVAGELFF
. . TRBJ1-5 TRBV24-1 TGTGCCACCAGTGATTCGAACAGGGCAAGCAATCAGCCCCAGCATTTT CATSDSNRASNQPQHF
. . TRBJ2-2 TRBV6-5 TGTGCCAGCACCCCGGGGACACCCCCCAGCGGGGAGCTGTTTTTT CASTPGTPPSGELFF
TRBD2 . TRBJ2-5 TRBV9 TGTGCCAGTAGCGGGAGGTTCGGGGAGACCCAGTACTTC CASSGRFGETQYF
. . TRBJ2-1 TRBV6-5 TGTGCCAGCAGAGAGCTAGCAACCGATTACAATGAGCAGTTCTTC CASRELATDYNEQFF
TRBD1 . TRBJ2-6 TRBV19 TGTGCCAGTAGAACAGGGGCCGCCGGGTCTGGGGCCAACGTCCTGACTTTC CASRTGAAGSGANVLTF
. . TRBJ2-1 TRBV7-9 TGTGCCAGCAGCTTGGCAGGGGTATACAATGAGCAGTTCTTC CASSLAGVYNEQFF
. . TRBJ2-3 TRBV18 TGTGCCAGCTCACCAAGCAGTAGGGGGACCACAGATACGCAGTATTTT CASSPSSRGTTDTQYF
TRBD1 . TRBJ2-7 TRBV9 TGTGCCAGCAGCCCGACAGGGGGCGCCTACGAGCAGTACTTC CASSPTGGAYEQYF
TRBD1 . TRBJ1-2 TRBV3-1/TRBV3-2 TGTGCCAGCAGCCAAGGGGGGACAGGGGAGTACTATGGCTACACCTTC CASSQGGTGEYYGYTF
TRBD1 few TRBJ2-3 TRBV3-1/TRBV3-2 TGTGCCAGCAGCCGACAGGGGGTCGTTGTCACAGATACGCAGTATTTT CASSRQGVVVTDTQYF
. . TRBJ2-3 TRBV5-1 TGCGCCAGCAGCTTGGGATTAGCGGAGAGCACAGATACGCAGTATTTT CASSLGLAESTDTQYF
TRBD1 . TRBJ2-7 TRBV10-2 TGCGCCAGCAGTGAGAGGGTTTTAGGCAGGGGGCAGATCTACGAGCAGTACTTC CASSERVLGRGQIYEQYF
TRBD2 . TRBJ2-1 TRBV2 TGTGCCAGCAGTTTAGCGGGATCCTACAATGAGCAGTTCTTC CASSLAGSYNEQFF
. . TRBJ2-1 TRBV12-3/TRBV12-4 TGTGCCAGCAGTTGGACAGAAAATAATGAGCAGTTCTTC CASSWTENNEQFF
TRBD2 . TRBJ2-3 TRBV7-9 TGTGCCAGCAGCTTCTGGACTAGCGAAGATACGCAGTATTTT CASSFWTSEDTQYF